This TCR beta chain came from a study of post-analysis software for immune sequencing data. Study-wide results and caveats: The normalized Chao1 diversity of multiple sclerosis patients was significantly lower than that of controls. Strong co-clustering by F measure was seen for same-batch samples. Compared with controls, patients had more of roughly 5 TRBV segments, including TRBV5-6, TRBV5-1 and TRBV20-1.

The trim removed 7 bases at V and 7 bases at J, leaving 7 bases unmatched. CDR1 is DFQATT, CDR2 SNEGSKA, per germline (reference sequence). CDR3 size: 15 residues. Unique-molecular-identifier-tagged TCR beta cDNA libraries were used. Starting from roughly 1 to 10 million T cells, the study yielded roughly 0.5 million cDNA molecules. In TCRdb, the PCR reads were re-called with MiXCR into one record per CDR3 protein. The sample contains 250,000 to 300,000 distinct CDR3 sequences, 30% to 45% of which appear only once. Comment on this clonotype: What it binds is not known. This may come from a read error, since a much larger clone is one base off.

This TCR derives from a girl aged 10-17 years with multiple sclerosis. The V gene is TRBV20-1, the J gene TRBJ2-1, with 16 nucleotides matching TRBD2. Sample: blood. The CDR3 loop is CSVSTGLAGGNEQFF. CDR3 sequence (DNA): TGCAGTGTTAGCACGGGACTAGCGGGAGGGAATGAGCAGTTCTTC.